These T cell receptor beta chains were read from a single sample in a study of T-cell memory formation after mild COVID-19. A single record per CDR3 protein comes from TCRdb applying MiXCR to the 5' RACE reads. The sample consists of some 190,000 distinct CDR3 sequences, 16% of them appearing once. Source material: PBMCs or a T cell subset sorted from them (not recorded which). All receptors come from an adult woman who had mild COVID-19 (a few samples of this study predate the infection). Cell type and time point are not known. Each CDR3 is given with its conserved first and last residue. The D gene is left open where the match is weak. Clone size is shown for a subset of rows, as once, few, many or a class of expanded clone.

TGCAGTGCTAGAGCGGCAGGGCCTGTCACTGAAGCTTTCTTT	CSARAAGPVTEAFF	TRBJ1-1	few	TRBV20-1	.
TGTGCCACCTCGACTTCTACCGGGGAGCTGTTTTTT	CATSTSTGELFF	TRBJ2-2	.	TRBV24-1	.
TGCAGTGCTCCGAGAGCGGGGCAGACCTACGAGCAGTACTTC	CSAPRAGQTYEQYF	TRBJ2-7	many	TRBV20-1	TRBD2
TGTGCCAGCAGCTTAAACCCAGGACAGGGCTATGGCTACACCTTC	CASSLNPGQGYGYTF	TRBJ1-2	.	TRBV7-2	TRBD1
TGTGCCAGCAGTTACGTCGGAGTAACCCACAATGAGCAGTTCTTC	CASSYVGVTHNEQFF	TRBJ2-1	once	TRBV6-6	.
TGTGCCAGCAGTCCGCCGACAGGGGGCTTCTACGAGCAGTACTTC	CASSPPTGGFYEQYF	TRBJ2-7	.	TRBV12-3/TRBV12-4	TRBD1
TGTGCCAGCACCAGCACGGGTGGCTACACCTTC	CASTSTGGYTF	TRBJ1-2	.	TRBV2	.
TGTGCCATCAGTTTGGGGACGGAAGAGACCCAGTACTTC	CAISLGTEETQYF	TRBJ2-5	many	TRBV10-3	.
TGTGCCAGTTCGGGGGGAGACAATGAGCAGTTCTTC	CASSGGDNEQFF	TRBJ2-1	.	TRBV5-5	TRBD2
TGTGCCAGCAGTTTAAGGGTGTCTAGCAATCAGCCCCAGCATTTT	CASSLRVSSNQPQHF	TRBJ1-5	few	TRBV12-3/TRBV12-4	.
TGTGCCAGCAGTAAAGACAGGGATAATTCACCCCTCCACTTT	CASSKDRDNSPLHF	TRBJ1-6	.	TRBV6-6	TRBD1
TGTGCCAGCAGTCACATCAACAGGCCCTACGAGCAGTACTTC	CASSHINRPYEQYF	TRBJ2-7	few	TRBV6-5	.
TGTGCCAGTAAGATACAGGGGATTAATCAGCCCCAGCATTTT	CASKIQGINQPQHF	TRBJ1-5	few	TRBV19	TRBD1
TGTGCCACCAGTGAGAGCGGGAGGGCCTACGAGCAGTACTTC	CATSESGRAYEQYF	TRBJ2-7	.	TRBV24-1	TRBD2
TGTGCCAGCAGCCCCCCTCGGACGAGGGACACCGGGGAGCTGTTTTTT	CASSPPRTRDTGELFF	TRBJ2-2	.	TRBV12-3/TRBV12-4	.
TGTGCCAGCAGCCAAGTGGTCGGCGAGCAGTACTTC	CASSQVVGEQYF	TRBJ2-7	many	TRBV14	.
TGTGCCAGCAGCCAAGGACTAGCGGGGGTTTCCTACGAGCAGTACTTC	CASSQGLAGVSYEQYF	TRBJ2-7	.	TRBV3-1	TRBD2
TGTGCCAGCAGCTCGCAGGCAGGGAGATTGACTGAAGCTTTCTTT	CASSSQAGRLTEAFF	TRBJ1-1	.	TRBV7-9	.
TGTGCCAGCAGCGGGGGACTAGCCCATGAGCAGTTCTTC	CASSGGLAHEQFF	TRBJ2-1	few	TRBV11-3	TRBD2
TGTGCCAGCCGTTCGGGACTTACCAAAAACATTCAGTACTTC	CASRSGLTKNIQYF	TRBJ2-4	few	TRBV6-5	.
TGTGCCAGCAGCGTAGGAGCGGGAGTGTCAGATACGCAGTATTTT	CASSVGAGVSDTQYF	TRBJ2-3	few	TRBV9	TRBD2
TGTGCCAGCAGCCGAACAGGGGTAAGTCAGCCCCAGCATTTT	CASSRTGVSQPQHF	TRBJ1-5	.	TRBV3-1	TRBD1
TGTGCCAGCAGCTTTTTTCGTCCGAGGGGGCGCGGGACTGAAGCTTTCTTT	CASSFFRPRGRGTEAFF	TRBJ1-1	.	TRBV27	TRBD1
TGCAGTGCTACCCCGGTCGGGGGGCATGGGGGAGAAAACATTCAGTACTTC	CSATPVGGHGGENIQYF	TRBJ2-4	few	TRBV20-1	.
TGCGCCAGCAGCTCAGGGACTAGCGGGACGGGGGATACGCAGTATTTT	CASSSGTSGTGDTQYF	TRBJ2-3	.	TRBV5-1	TRBD2
TGTGCCAGCAGCGTAGTGGGCTGGAGCACAGATACGCAGTATTTT	CASSVVGWSTDTQYF	TRBJ2-3	few	TRBV9	.
TGTGCCAGCAGTTCCCGGGGGGGCCGCTCCTACGAGCAGTACTTC	CASSSRGGRSYEQYF	TRBJ2-7	few	TRBV6-5	TRBD2
TGTGCCAGCAGCTCCTTGGACAGGGGGCCGTATGGCTACACCTTC	CASSSLDRGPYGYTF	TRBJ1-2	few	TRBV7-9	TRBD1
TGCGCCAGCAGCCAAGATTTGGGGCCAGGGGCTACCCTAGCCAAAAACATTCAGTACTTC	CASSQDLGPGATLAKNIQYF	TRBJ2-4	.	TRBV4-1	.
TGTGCCAGCAGCATACGCAGGGAGAACACTGAAGCTTTCTTT	CASSIRRENTEAFF	TRBJ1-1	.	TRBV7-9	.
TGTGCCAGCAGCCGATCAGGGGGCAGGAACACCGGGGAGCTGTTTTTT	CASSRSGGRNTGELFF	TRBJ2-2	.	TRBV6-2/TRBV6-3	TRBD1
TGTGCCAGCAGTTTTGGGGGAAGGGAGCAGTACTTC	CASSFGGREQYF	TRBJ2-7	few	TRBV28	.
TGTGCCAGCTCACCACGCGGACTAGCGGGGGGGCGAATACCTAGCACAGATACGCAGTATTTT	CASSPRGLAGGRIPSTDTQYF	TRBJ2-3	few	TRBV18	TRBD2